The 24 T cell receptor beta chains below all came from one sample that was sequenced in a study of blood T cells in healthy people across ages. Next came a second PCR, run for about 6 to 12 cycles, which used a sample-barcoded 5' primer along with a J-beta primer mix. TCRdb redid the calling of the 5' RACE reads with MiXCR, one entry per CDR3 protein. This table has some 780,000 distinct CDR3 sequences, 56% appearing once. Sequencing used blood. Receptors were obtained from a man between 40 and 49 years old in good health.

This clonotype has a handful of counts. This chain connects TRBV7-9 to TRBJ2-5; 11 bases line up with TRBD2. CDR3 length equals 20 residues. CDR1 is SEHNR and CDR2 is FQNEAQ in the germline V gene (reference sequence). Unmatched junction bases numbered 18, after V lost 3 bases and J lost 3 bases. The CDR3, as DNA: TGTGCCAGCAGCTTTATATTCGGAATCACTAGCGGGGGCATTAAAGAGACCCAGTACTTC. It specifies CASSFIFGITSGGIKETQYF.

This chain links TRBV29-1 with TRBJ1-1, with D perhaps matching TRBD1 (5 bases). V lost 4 bases, J lost 2 bases, and 23 bases lay in between. Germline values: CDR1 SQVTM, CDR2 ANQGSEA. This CDR3 region has 17 residues. In DNA, the CDR3 is TGCAGCGTTGCTCTATCCCTGGGGGTAGACAGCAACACTGAAGCTTTCTTT. Amino acid sequence: CSVALSLGVDSNTEAFF. The full variable domain, with the rest looked up from reference TRBV29-1 and TRBJ1-1, is SAVISQKPSRDICQRGTSLTIQCQVDSQVTMMFWYRQQPGQSLTLIATANQGSEATYESGFVIDKFPISRPNLTFSTLTVSNMSPEDSSIYLCSVALSLGVDSNTEAFFGQGTRLTVV.

J is TRBJ2-2 and V is TRBV3-1, with a possible D match to TRBD1 (7 bases). Trimming removed 8 bases at V and 5 bases at J, with 18 bases between. The germline CDR1 and CDR2 sequences are LGHDT and YNNKEL (reference sequence). The CDR3 runs 15 residues. CDR3 nucleotide sequence: TGTGCCAGCCTGCAGACAGGGCGGGAAACCGGGGAGCTGTTTTTT. Amino acids: CASLQTGRETGELFF.

This rearrangement joins TRBV6-1 to TRBJ2-1; tentative D call: TRBD2 (6 bases). The CDR3 has 17 residues. Germline CDR1 is MNHNS and CDR2 is SASEGT. The V and J ends lost 4 bases and 4 bases respectively, with 20 bases between them. The CDR3 here is CASSAPVGGLEYNEQFF. The CDR3 DNA is TGTGCCAGCAGTGCCCCCGTAGGAGGGCTGGAATACAATGAGCAGTTCTTC.

This clonotype has only a few counts. V usage is TRBV7-6 and J usage is TRBJ2-3; TRBD2 agrees at 7 bases. CDR1 is SGHVS and CDR2 is FNYEAQ in the germline V gene. V lost 6 bases and J lost 5; bases outside the gene matches: 8. This CDR3 comprises 14 residues. CDR3 bases: TGTGCCAGCAGGCTGACTAGCTATCAAGATACGCAGTATTTT. Residues: CASRLTSYQDTQYF.

CDR3 residues: CASSSLSAANRRRSGGYTF. CDR3 sequence (DNA): TGTGCCAGCAGCTCGCTGTCGGCAGCCAATCGACGGAGGTCGGGAGGCTACACCTTC. The chain recombines TRBV3-1 with TRBJ1-2; no clear D gene. Deletions cut 5 bases from V and 8 bases from J, with 33 bases between. CDR1 and CDR2 (germline): LGHDT, YNNKEL (reference sequence). The CDR3 covers 19 residues.

The chain has TRBV27 and TRBJ1-2, with TRBD1 identical over 9 bases. Germline values: CDR1 MNHEY, CDR2 SMNVEV (reference sequence). Trimming took 6 bases from V and 3 from J; bases not matched to a gene: 8. The CDR3 has 15 amino acids. The CDR3 DNA reads TGTGCCAGCAGAAGCTCGGGACAGGGATACTATGGCTACACCTTC. It codes for CASRSSGQGYYGYTF.

The CDR3, as DNA: TGTGCCAGCGAGACTAGCGGGAGGGGGCAAGAGCAGTTCTTC. Protein: CASETSGRGQEQFF. The V and J genes are TRBV11-3 and TRBJ2-1; 14 nucleotides match TRBD2. The V and J ends lost 8 bases and 10 bases, in that order; junction bases with no gene match: 7. Per the germline V gene, CDR1 is SGHNT and CDR2 is YENEEA. The CDR3 loop spans 14 amino acids.

V usage is TRBV28 and J usage is TRBJ2-5, with 7 bases aligning to TRBD1. The CDR3 length is 14 residues. V was clipped by 5 bases and J by 1 base; unmatched bases: 4. Germline CDR1 and CDR2: MDHEN and SYDVKM. Here the CDR3 DNA reads TGTGCCAGCAGTCGACAGGGCCCCCAAGAGACCCAGTACTTC. It is translated as CASSRQGPQETQYF.

This clonotype was seen only a few times. The gene calls are TRBV20-1 and TRBJ2-1, with unresolved D. Trimming pared 1 base from V and 0 bases from J, leaving 10 bases between. Germline lookup yields CDR1 DFQATT and CDR2 SNEGSKA (reference sequence). CDR3 length: 15 residues. CDR3 loop: CSARGGINSYNEQFF. For the CDR3, the DNA is TGCAGTGCTAGAGGTGGGATCAACTCCTACAATGAGCAGTTCTTC.

The chain has TRBV20-1 and TRBJ2-3, with 7 bases fitting TRBD1. Germline V gene data show CDR1 as DFQATT and CDR2 as SNEGSKA (reference sequence). The CDR3 runs to 15 residues. After removal of 5 bases from V and 4 bases from J, the junction contained 12 bases not matched to a gene. The CDR3 DNA reads as TGCAGTGCTCCATCGAATCCGACAGGGTCAGATACGCAGTATTTT. It codes for CSAPSNPTGSDTQYF.

The genes are TRBV7-2 and TRBJ1-1, with D perhaps TRBD1 (5 bases). V lost 2 bases and J lost 0, with 13 bases in between. The CDR3 length is 16 residues. Per germline, CDR1 SGHTA and CDR2 FQGNSA. This chain's CDR3 is CASSLHGGGMNTEAFF. The CDR3 DNA reads as TGTGCCAGCAGCTTACATGGGGGAGGGATGAACACTGAAGCTTTCTTT.

This clonotype came up many times. V gene TRBV13 combines with J gene TRBJ2-6, with TRBD1 identical over 8 bases. The CDR3 totals 18 residues. Germline V gives CDR1 PRHDT, CDR2 FYEKMQ (reference sequence). V dropped 4 bases and J dropped 1; count of bases not matched to a gene: 9. Here the CDR3 DNA reads TGTGCCAGCAGCTCCCTTGGCAGGGGGCAGTCTGGGGCCAACGTCCTGACTTTC. It codes for CASSSLGRGQSGANVLTF.

The table lists this clonotype with a few counts. The CDR3 bases are TGTGCCAGCAGCCTCCGGACAGGGTCGTCAGATACGCAGTATTTT. This codes for CASSLRTGSSDTQYF. The chain employs TRBV7-2 and TRBJ2-3; TRBD1 matches at 8 bases. V shed 5 bases, J shed 4 bases, and the junction held 8 bases outside the gene matches. This CDR3 contains 15 residues. Germline V CDR1 and CDR2: SGHTA, FQGNSA.

J is TRBJ2-3 and V is TRBV20-1, with TRBD2 as a possible D gene (5 bases). V lost 2 bases, J lost 2 bases, and 14 bases lay in between. Germline V gene lookup returns CDR1 DFQATT and CDR2 SNEGSKA (reference sequence). The CDR3 length is 15 residues. CDR3 sequence reads: CSARTPTRFTDTQYF. DNA of the CDR3: TGCAGTGCTAGAACCCCAACTAGATTCACAGATACGCAGTATTTT.

V and J are TRBV4-2 and TRBJ2-3, with D tentatively TRBD1 (6 bases). With 1 base removed from V and 2 bases from J, the gap between germline ends came to 10 bases. Germline V CDR1 and CDR2: LGHNA, YNFKEQ. CDR3 length equals 15 residues. This CDR3 is CASSQGDTLTDTQYF. CDR3 nucleotides: TGTGCCAGCAGCCAAGGGGACACCCTCACAGATACGCAGTATTTT.

The chain carries TRBV20-1 and TRBJ2-4, with D perhaps TRBD2 (5 bases). With the DNA end fitting TRBJ2-7 better, the J assignment may be wrong. CDR3 length: 12 amino acids. CDR1 is DFQATT and CDR2 is SNEGSKA in the germline V gene (reference sequence). CDR3 sequence (DNA): TGCAGTGCTAGCGAGAGGGCCTACGAGCAGTACTTC. Protein: CSASERAYEQYF.

The V gene is TRBV27, the J gene TRBJ2-3; D is unresolved. The germline V gene encodes CDR1 MNHEY and CDR2 SMNVEV (reference sequence). The CDR3 covers 15 residues. V dropped 2 bases and J dropped 0 bases, with 9 bases sitting between them. CDR3 DNA sequence: TGTGCCAGCAGTTTAGCGGAAGCTAGCACAGATACGCAGTATTTT. This translates into CASSLAEASTDTQYF.

This clonotype came up a few times. The CDR3 loop reads CSARDQNRGLANYGYTF. The CDR3 DNA is TGCAGTGCTAGAGATCAGAACAGGGGTTTAGCGAACTATGGCTACACCTTC. The chain employs TRBV20-1 and TRBJ1-2; 7 nucleotides line up with TRBD1. The J segment lost 2 bases and the V segment lost 0 bases, leaving 12 bases of the junction unmatched. The CDR3 runs to 17 residues. Germline V lookup: CDR1 DFQATT, CDR2 SNEGSKA (reference sequence).

The rearrangement links TRBV20-1 to TRBJ1-1, with D possibly being TRBD1 (6 bases). The CDR3 covers 14 residues. Germline V gene sequence: CDR1 DFQATT, CDR2 SNEGSKA (reference sequence). The V end lost 2 bases, the J end lost 1 base, and 11 bases lay between the germline ends. The CDR3 DNA reads TGCAGTGCTAGACCGGGACACCGGAACACTGAAGCTTTCTTT. Protein product: CSARPGHRNTEAFF.

This clonotype was counted a few times. The chain joins TRBV7-9 to TRBJ2-5; tentatively, D is TRBD1 (5 bases). CDR3 length equals 17 residues. Germline CDR1 SEHNR, CDR2 FQNEAQ (reference sequence). Trimming took off 5 bases at V and 0 bases at J, with 19 bases between the two ends. CDR3 loop: CASSPRKGAGYQETQYF. As DNA, the CDR3 is TGTGCCAGCAGCCCCCGAAAAGGGGCAGGGTACCAAGAGACCCAGTACTTC.

This clonotype has just a few counts. This chain links TRBV20-1 with TRBJ2-1; 9 bases line up with TRBD2. This CDR3 region has 19 residues. The V gene end was trimmed by 0 bases and the J gene end by 0 bases; junction bases not matched to a gene: 12. CDR1 and CDR2 (germline): DFQATT, SNEGSKA (reference sequence). CDR3 sequence reads: CSARDSRREGLLSYNEQFF. CDR3 DNA sequence: TGCAGTGCTAGAGATTCCCGGCGGGAGGGCCTACTCTCCTACAATGAGCAGTTCTTC.

V and J are TRBV20-1 and TRBJ2-2; tentatively, D is TRBD2 (6 bases). CDR1 and CDR2 (germline): DFQATT, SNEGSKA (reference sequence). The V end was cut by 6 bases, the J end by 0 bases, with 11 bases between. The CDR3 is 14 amino acids. The CDR3 DNA follows: TGCAGTGCGCTCCGGGACTCGAACACCGGGGAGCTGTTTTTT. It codes for CSALRDSNTGELFF.

The rearrangement links TRBV9 to TRBJ1-4; D is possibly TRBD1 (5 bases). The V gene lost 0 bases and the J gene lost 4 bases, with 13 bases spanning the gap. CDR3 size: 16 residues. Germline lookup yields CDR1 SGDLS and CDR2 YYNGEE. The CDR3 DNA is TGTGCCAGCAGCGTAGGTGTACAGGACCGTAATGAAAAACTGTTTTTT. Translated, it gives CASSVGVQDRNEKLFF.